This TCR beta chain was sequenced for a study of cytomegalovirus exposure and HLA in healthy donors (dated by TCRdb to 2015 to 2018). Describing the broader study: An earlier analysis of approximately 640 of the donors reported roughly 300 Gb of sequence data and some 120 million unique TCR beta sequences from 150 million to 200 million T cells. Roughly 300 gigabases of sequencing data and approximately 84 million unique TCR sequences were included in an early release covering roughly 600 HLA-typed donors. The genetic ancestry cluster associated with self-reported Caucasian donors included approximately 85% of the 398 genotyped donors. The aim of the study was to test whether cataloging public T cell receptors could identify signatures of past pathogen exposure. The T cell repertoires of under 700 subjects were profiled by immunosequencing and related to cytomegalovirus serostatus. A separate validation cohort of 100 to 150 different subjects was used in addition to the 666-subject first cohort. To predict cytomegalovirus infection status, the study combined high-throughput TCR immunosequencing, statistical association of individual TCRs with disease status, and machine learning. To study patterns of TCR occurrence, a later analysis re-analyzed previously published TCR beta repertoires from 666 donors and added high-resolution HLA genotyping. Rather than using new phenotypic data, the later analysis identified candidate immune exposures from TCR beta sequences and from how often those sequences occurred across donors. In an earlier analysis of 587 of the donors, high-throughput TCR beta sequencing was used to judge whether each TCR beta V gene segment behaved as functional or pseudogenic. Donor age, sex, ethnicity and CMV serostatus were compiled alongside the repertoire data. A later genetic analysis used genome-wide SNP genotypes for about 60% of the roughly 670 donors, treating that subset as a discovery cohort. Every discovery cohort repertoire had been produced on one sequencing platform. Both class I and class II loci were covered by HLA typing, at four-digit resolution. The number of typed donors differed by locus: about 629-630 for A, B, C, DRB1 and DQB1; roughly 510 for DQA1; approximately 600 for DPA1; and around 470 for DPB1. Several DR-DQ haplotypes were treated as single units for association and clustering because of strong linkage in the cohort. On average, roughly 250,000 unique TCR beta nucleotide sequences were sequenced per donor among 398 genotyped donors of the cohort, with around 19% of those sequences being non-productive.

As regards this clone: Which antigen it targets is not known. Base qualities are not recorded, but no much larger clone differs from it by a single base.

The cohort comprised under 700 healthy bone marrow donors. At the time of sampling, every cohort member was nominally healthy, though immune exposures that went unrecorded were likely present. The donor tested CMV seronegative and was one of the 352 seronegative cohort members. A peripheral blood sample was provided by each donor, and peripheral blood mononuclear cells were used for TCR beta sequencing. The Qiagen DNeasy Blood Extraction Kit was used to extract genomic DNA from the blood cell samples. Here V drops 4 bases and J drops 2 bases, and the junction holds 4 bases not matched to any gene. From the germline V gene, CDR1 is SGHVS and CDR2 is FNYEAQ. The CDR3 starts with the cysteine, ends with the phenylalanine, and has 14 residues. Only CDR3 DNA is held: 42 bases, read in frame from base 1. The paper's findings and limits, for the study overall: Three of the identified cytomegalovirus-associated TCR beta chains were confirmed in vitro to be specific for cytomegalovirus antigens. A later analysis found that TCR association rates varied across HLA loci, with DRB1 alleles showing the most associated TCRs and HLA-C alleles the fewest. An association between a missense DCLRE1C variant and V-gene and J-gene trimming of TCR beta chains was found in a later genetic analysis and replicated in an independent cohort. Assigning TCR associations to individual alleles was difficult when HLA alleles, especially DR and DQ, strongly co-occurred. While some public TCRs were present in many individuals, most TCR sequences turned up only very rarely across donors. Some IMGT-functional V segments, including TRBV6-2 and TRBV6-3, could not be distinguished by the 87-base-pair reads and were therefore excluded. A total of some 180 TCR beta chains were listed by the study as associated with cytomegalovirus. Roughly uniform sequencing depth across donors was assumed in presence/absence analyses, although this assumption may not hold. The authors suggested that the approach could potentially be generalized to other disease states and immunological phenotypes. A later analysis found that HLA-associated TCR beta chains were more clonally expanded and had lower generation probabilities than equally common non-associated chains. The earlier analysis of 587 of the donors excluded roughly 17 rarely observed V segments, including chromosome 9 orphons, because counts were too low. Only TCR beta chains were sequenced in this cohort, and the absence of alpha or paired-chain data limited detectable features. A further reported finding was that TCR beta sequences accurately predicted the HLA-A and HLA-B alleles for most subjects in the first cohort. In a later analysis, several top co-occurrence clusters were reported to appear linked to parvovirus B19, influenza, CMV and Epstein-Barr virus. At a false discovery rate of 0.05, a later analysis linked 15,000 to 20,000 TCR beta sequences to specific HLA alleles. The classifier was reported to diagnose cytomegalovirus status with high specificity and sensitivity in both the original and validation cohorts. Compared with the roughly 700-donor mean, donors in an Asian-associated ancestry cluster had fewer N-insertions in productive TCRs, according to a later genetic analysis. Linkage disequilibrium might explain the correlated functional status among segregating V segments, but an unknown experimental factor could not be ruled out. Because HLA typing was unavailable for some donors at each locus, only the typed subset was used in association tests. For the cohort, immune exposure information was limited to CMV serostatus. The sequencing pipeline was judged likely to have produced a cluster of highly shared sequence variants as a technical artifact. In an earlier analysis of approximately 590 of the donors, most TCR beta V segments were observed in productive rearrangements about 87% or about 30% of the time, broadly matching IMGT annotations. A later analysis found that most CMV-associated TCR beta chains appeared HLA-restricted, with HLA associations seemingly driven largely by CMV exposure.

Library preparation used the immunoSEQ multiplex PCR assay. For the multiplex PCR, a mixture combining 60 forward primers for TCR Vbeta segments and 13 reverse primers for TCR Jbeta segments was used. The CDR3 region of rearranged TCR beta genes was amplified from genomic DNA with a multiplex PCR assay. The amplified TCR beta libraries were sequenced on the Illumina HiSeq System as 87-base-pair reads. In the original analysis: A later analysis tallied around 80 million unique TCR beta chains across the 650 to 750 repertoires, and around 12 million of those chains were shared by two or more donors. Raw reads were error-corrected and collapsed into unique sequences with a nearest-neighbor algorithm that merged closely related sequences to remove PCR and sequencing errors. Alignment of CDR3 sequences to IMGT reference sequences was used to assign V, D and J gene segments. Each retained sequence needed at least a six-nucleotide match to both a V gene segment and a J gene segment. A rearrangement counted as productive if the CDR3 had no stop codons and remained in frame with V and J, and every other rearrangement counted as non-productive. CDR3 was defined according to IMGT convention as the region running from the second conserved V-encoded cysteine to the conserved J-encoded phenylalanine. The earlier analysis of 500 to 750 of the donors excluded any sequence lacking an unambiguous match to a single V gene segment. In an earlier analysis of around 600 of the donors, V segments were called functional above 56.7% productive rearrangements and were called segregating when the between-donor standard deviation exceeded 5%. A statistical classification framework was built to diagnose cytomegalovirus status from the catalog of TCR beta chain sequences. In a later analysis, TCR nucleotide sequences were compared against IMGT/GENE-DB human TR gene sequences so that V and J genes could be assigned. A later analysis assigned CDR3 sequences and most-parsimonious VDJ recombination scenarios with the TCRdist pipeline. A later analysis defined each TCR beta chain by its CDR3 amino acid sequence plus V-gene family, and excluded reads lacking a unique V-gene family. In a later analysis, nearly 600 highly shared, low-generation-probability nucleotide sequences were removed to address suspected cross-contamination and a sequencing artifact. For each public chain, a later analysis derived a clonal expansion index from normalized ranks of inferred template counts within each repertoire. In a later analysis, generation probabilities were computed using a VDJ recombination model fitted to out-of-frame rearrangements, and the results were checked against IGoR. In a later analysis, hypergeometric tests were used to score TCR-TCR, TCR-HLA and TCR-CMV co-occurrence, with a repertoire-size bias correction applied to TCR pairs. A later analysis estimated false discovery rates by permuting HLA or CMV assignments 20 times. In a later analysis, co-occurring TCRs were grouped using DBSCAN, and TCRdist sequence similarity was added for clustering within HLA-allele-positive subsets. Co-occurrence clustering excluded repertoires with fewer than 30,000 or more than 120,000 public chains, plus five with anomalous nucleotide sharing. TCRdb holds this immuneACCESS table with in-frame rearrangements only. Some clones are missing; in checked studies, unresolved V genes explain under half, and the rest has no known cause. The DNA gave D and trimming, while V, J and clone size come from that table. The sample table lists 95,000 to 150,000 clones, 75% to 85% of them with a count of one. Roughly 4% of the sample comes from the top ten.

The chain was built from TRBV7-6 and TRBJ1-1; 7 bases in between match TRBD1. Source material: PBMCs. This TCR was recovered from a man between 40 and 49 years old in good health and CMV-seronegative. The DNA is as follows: TGTGCCAGCAGCTGGACAGGTATAAACACTGAAGCTTTCTTT. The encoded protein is CASSWTGINTEAFF.